A single sample gave rise to the 21 T cell receptor beta chains below, sequenced in a study of blood T cell repertoires in COVID-19. Some clones are missing from TCRdb's copy, which holds only in-frame ones; the method was immunoSEQ multiplex PCR. The sample records some 190,000 clones, around nine tenths being singletons. The sequenced sample was peripheral blood. These receptor sequences come from a woman aged 40 to 50 who had recovered from COVID-19.

The chain has TRBV30 and TRBJ2-3; 9 nucleotides align to TRBD2. This CDR3 spans 14 amino acids. Germline trimming cut 4 bases from V and 2 bases from J; bases unmatched to any gene: 4. CDR1 is GTSNPN, CDR2 SVGIG, per germline (reference sequence). CDR3 bases: TGTGCCTGGACGTCTAGCGGGGCCACAGATACGCAGTATTTT. Translation: CAWTSSGATDTQYF.

The chain links TRBV12-3 or TRBV12-4 to TRBJ1-5; 9 nucleotides align to TRBD1. This CDR3 is 13 amino acids long. J gave up 5 bases and V 9 bases, and 5 bases lay outside the gene matches. The CDR3 DNA is TGTGCCAGTACGGACAGGGGCCATCAGCCCCAGCATTTT. Protein: CASTDRGHQPQHF.

This chain links TRBV28 with TRBJ2-7, with D perhaps TRBD1 (5 bases). Germline V lookup: CDR1 MDHEN, CDR2 SYDVKM. This CDR3 comprises 15 residues. V lost 7 bases and J 2 bases, leaving 18 bases between the germline ends. CDR3 protein: CASIPPGSSPYEQYF. The CDR3 DNA reads TGTGCCAGCATTCCTCCAGGGTCTTCCCCCTACGAGCAGTACTTC. The variable domain in full, with the rest retrieved from reference TRBV28 and TRBJ2-7, is DVKVTQSSRYLVKRTGEKVFLECVQDMDHENMFWYRQDPGLGLRLIYFSYDVKMKEKGDIPEGYSVSREKKERFSLILESASTNQTSMYLCASIPPGSSPYEQYFGPGTRLTVT.

This clone was picked up one time. The chain combines TRBV12-3 or TRBV12-4 with TRBJ1-1; possible D gene TRBD1, 6 bases. V lost 6 bases to trimming and J lost 8 bases, with 13 bases between them. This CDR3 has 12 amino acids. The DNA of the CDR3 is TGTGCCAGCAGCAATACCGGGACAGAAGCTTTCTTT. Translated: CASSNTGTEAFF.

The rearrangement uses TRBV7-6 and TRBJ1-4; 7 nucleotides align to TRBD1. CDR3 length: 14 residues. Trimming cost V 1 base and J 6 bases; bases outside gene matches: 2. Germline values: CDR1 SGHVS, CDR2 FNYEAQ. CDR3 protein: CASSLGQGYEKLFF. The CDR3 DNA reads TGTGCCAGCAGCTTAGGACAGGGATATGAAAAACTGTTTTTT.

The V and J genes are TRBV28 and TRBJ1-5, with 7 bases identical to TRBD1. CDR1 MDHEN and CDR2 SYDVKM come from the germline V gene. The CDR3 loop spans 15 amino acids. The ends lost 4 bases at V and 2 bases at J; junction bases unmatched: 5. The CDR3 bases are TGTGCCAGCAGTTCCCCCGGACAGGGCAATCAGCCCCAGCATTTT. Residues: CASSSPGQGNQPQHF.

This clone turned up a few times. This chain connects TRBV2 to TRBJ1-1, with 7 bases lining up with TRBD1. Germline CDR1 is SNHLY and CDR2 is FYNNEI. V lost 8 bases and J lost 4; bases outside the gene matches: 4. The CDR3 totals 12 residues. The DNA of the CDR3 is TGTGCCAGCGACAGGGAACCCACTGAAGCTTTCTTT. It encodes CASDREPTEAFF.

This chain uses TRBV11-2 with TRBJ2-7, with D possibly TRBD2 on 6 matching bases. CDR1 is SGHAT and CDR2 is FQNNGV in the germline V gene. The CDR3 totals 15 residues. V was clipped by 11 bases and J by 5 bases, with 25 bases between them. CDR3 DNA: TGTGCCTGCGGGGCCGCGCCGCTCGTCCCGAACGAGCAGTACTTC. Translating gives CACGAAPLVPNEQYF. The variable domain in full, completed from reference TRBV11-2 and TRBJ2-7, reads EAGVAQSPRYKIIEKRQSVAFWCNPISGHATLYWYQQILGQGPKLLIQFQNNGVVDDSQLPKDRFSAERLKGVDSTLKIQPAKLEDSAVYLCACGAAPLVPNEQYFGPGTRLTVT.

This chain joins TRBV12-3 or TRBV12-4 and TRBJ2-5; 8 bases are a match to TRBD2. J was trimmed by 5 bases and V by 3 bases; bases with no gene match: 2. There are 13 residues in the CDR3. This chain's CDR3 is CASSFSGKETQYF. For the CDR3, the DNA is TGTGCCAGCAGTTTTAGCGGGAAGGAGACCCAGTACTTC.

The genes are TRBV7-2 and TRBJ2-7; TRBD1 might be the D (7 bases). The CDR3 sequence is 18 residues long. Trimming shortened V by 3 bases and J by 2 bases, and 23 bases separated the two germline ends. The germline V gene has CDR1 SGHTA and CDR2 FQGNSA. The CDR3 region is CASSLLSKHQGGAYEQYF. CDR3 nucleotides: TGTGCCAGCAGCTTGTTAAGCAAACACCAGGGGGGAGCCTACGAGCAGTACTTC.

This clone occurred once. The V and J genes are TRBV24-1 and TRBJ2-5, with 12 bases matching TRBD2. With V trimmed by 3 bases and J by 6 bases, 4 bases remained unmatched. Germline V gene sequence: CDR1 KGHDR, CDR2 SFDVKD. The CDR3 totals 15 residues. The CDR3 region is CATSDPTSGRQTQYF. Written as DNA, the CDR3 is TGTGCCACCAGTGATCCGACTAGCGGGAGACAGACCCAGTACTTC.

The J gene is TRBJ2-1, the V gene TRBV12-3 or TRBV12-4; 7 positions match TRBD1. The CDR3 is 12 residues long. Trimming took 1 base from V and 15 from J; bases not matched to a gene: 6. The CDR3 region is CASSLVQGVVFF. The CDR3 DNA reads as TGTGCCAGCAGTTTAGTCCAGGGGGTTGTGTTCTTC.

V and J are TRBV10-3 and TRBJ2-5; 7 nucleotides align to TRBD1. The CDR3 consists of 16 residues. The germline CDR1 and CDR2 sequences are ENHRY and SYGVKD. V lost 0 bases and J lost 4; bases outside the gene matches: 8. CDR3 DNA: TGTGCCATCAGTGAGTCTATAGGGGGCTATGGAGAGACCCAGTACTTC. As protein: CAISESIGGYGETQYF.

The chain links TRBV6-5 to TRBJ1-2; tentatively, D is TRBD1 (5 bases). Germline values: CDR1 MNHEY, CDR2 SVGAGI. Trimming cost V 2 bases and J 2 bases, with 9 bases left between them. The CDR3 runs 14 residues. The CDR3, as DNA: TGTGCCAGCAGTTACCTCGACAGAAACTATGGCTACACCTTC. Translating gives CASSYLDRNYGYTF.

Here the CDR3 reads CASSQEKRFGDYNEQFF. The CDR3 DNA reads as TGCGCCAGCAGCCAAGAAAAGCGGTTCGGGGACTACAATGAGCAGTTCTTC. The genes are TRBV4-1 and TRBJ2-1; D perhaps matches TRBD2 (5 bases). This CDR3 spans 17 amino acids. The germline V gene encodes CDR1 MGHRA and CDR2 YSYEKL. Trimming pared 0 bases from V and 3 bases from J, leaving 15 bases between.

This chain uses TRBV14 with TRBJ2-7; tentatively, D is TRBD1 (6 bases). The CDR3 runs 18 residues. Trimming removed 5 bases at V and 2 bases at J, with 25 bases between. Germline CDR1 and CDR2: SGHDN and FVKESK. In DNA form, the CDR3 reads TGTGCCAGCAGCTGGAGTAGTTCGACGGACAGAGCAACCTACGAGCAGTACTTC. Translated: CASSWSSSTDRATYEQYF.

V usage is TRBV6-5 and J usage is TRBJ1-2; maybe TRBD1 (5 bases). Germline CDR1 reads MNHEY; CDR2 reads SVGAGI. V was trimmed by 2 bases and J by 0 bases, leaving 10 bases between them. This CDR3 contains 15 residues. The CDR3 region is CASSYGGATNYGYTF. CDR3 coding DNA: TGTGCCAGCAGTTACGGAGGGGCTACTAACTATGGCTACACCTTC.

The chain recombines TRBV6-1 with TRBJ1-5; 8 bases fit TRBD1. The V segment lost 1 base and the J segment 3 bases; nucleotides outside the gene matches: 2. CDR3 length equals 15 residues. The germline CDR1 and CDR2 sequences are MNHNS and SASEGT. CDR3 DNA: TGTGCCAGCAGTGAAGGACAGGGGTACAATCAGCCCCAGCATTTT. This gives the protein CASSEGQGYNQPQHF.

J is TRBJ2-1 and V is TRBV2; unclear D gene. The CDR3 has 12 amino acids. Trimming removed 5 bases at V and 8 bases at J, with 10 bases between. Germline CDR1 is SNHLY and CDR2 is FYNNEI. The CDR3 nucleotides are TGTGCCAGCAGTTATTTCGACTATGAGCAGTTCTTC. Its protein is CASSYFDYEQFF.

This clone was seen a single time. This chain uses TRBV29-1 with TRBJ2-5; D is unresolved. The germline gives CDR1 SQVTM, CDR2 ANQGSEA. V gave up 4 bases and J gave up 7 bases, with 7 bases separating them. The CDR3 is made up of 10 amino acids. The DNA for the CDR3 is TGCAGCGTTGGTCCAGGGACCCAGTACTTC. Its protein is CSVGPGTQYF.

This chain connects TRBV10-3 to TRBJ1-5; TRBD1 agrees at 7 bases. Germline-derived CDR1 and CDR2 are ENHRY and SYGVKD. The CDR3 consists of 13 residues. After removal of 11 bases from V and 4 bases from J, the junction contained 8 bases not matched to a gene. The CDR3 DNA is TGTGCCGTGATGGACAGGCCTAATCAGCCCCAGCATTTT. Amino acid sequence: CAVMDRPNQPQHF.